There are many counts of the clone carrying this T cell receptor (beta chain). Its specificity is not known. This sample stems from a study of spatial heterogeneity in lung cancer. Each molecule of TCR cDNA was tagged with one unique molecular identifier. TCRdb called the 5' RACE reads again in MiXCR, with one record for every CDR3 protein. The sample lists about 13,000 distinct CDR3 sequences; less than 8% were seen once. Trimming cost V 5 bases and J 6 bases, with 18 bases left between them. CDR1 and CDR2 from the germline V gene are LGHNA and YSLEER. The CDR3 extends over 15 amino acids. Study results and caveats: Counts that tracked tumor mutation counts were those of expanded intratumoral alpha and beta TCRs.

Documented time point: sample taken at primary tumor resection. The donors comprised about 70 untreated early-stage non-small cell lung cancer patients. In each case, whole RNA from tumor, nontumor lung or frozen PBMC was sequenced unsorted. The receptor comes from a female donor with early-stage non-small cell lung cancer. The specimen comprised lung tumor tissue, sampled at surgery. This chain joins TRBV4-3 and TRBJ2-3, with a possible D match to TRBD1 (6 bases). The CDR3 DNA follows: TGCGCCAGCAGCATGGACACAGGGCGCTCGGATACGCAGTATTTT. It is translated as CASSMDTGRSDTQYF.